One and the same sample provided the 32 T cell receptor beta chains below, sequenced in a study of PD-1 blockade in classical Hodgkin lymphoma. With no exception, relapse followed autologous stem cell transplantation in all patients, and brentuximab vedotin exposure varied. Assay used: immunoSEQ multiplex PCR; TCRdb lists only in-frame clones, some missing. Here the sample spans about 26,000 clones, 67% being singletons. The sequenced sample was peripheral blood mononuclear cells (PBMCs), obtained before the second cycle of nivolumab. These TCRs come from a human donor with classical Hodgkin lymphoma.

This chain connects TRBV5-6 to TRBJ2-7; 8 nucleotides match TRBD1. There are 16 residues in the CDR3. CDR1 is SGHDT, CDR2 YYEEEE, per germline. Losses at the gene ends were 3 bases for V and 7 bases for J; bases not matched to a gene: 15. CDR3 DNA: TGTGCCAGCAGCTCGCCGATCGGGCAGGGGGCGCGAGAGCAGTACTTC. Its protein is CASSSPIGQGAREQYF.

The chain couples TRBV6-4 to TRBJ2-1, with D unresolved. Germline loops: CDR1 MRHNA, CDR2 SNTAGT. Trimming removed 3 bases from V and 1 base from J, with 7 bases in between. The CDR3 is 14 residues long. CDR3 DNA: TGTGCCAGCAGTGAAACTGGGTCCTACAATGAGCAGTTCTTC. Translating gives CASSETGSYNEQFF.

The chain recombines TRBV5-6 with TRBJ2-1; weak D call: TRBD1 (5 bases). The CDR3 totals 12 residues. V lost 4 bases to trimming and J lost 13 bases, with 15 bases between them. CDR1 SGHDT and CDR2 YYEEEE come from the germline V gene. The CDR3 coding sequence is TGTGCCAGCAGCGCCACAGGCCTAATCCAGTTCTTC. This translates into CASSATGLIQFF.

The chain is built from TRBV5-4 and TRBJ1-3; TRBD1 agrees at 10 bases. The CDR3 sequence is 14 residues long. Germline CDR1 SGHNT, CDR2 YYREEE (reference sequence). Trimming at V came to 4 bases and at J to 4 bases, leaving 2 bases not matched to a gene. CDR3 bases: TGTGCCAGCAGCGAGGGACAGGGGGGAAACACCATATATTTT. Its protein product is CASSEGQGGNTIYF.

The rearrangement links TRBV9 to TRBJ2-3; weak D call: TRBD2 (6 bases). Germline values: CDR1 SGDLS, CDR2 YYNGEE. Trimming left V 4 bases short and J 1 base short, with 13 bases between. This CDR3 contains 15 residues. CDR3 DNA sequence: TGTGCCAGCAGCCCGAGGGAGCGGGGCACAGATACGCAGTATTTT. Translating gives CASSPRERGTDTQYF.

The CDR3, as DNA: TGTGCCAGCCAGGGGTCGGGCACTGCTCGGCCCCAGCATTTT. As protein: CASQGSGTARPQHF. This chain connects TRBV6-5 to TRBJ1-5; the D gene is possibly TRBD1 (6 bases). With 8 bases removed from V and 9 bases from J, the gap between germline ends came to 20 bases. From germline, CDR1 is MNHEY and CDR2 SVGAGI. The CDR3 runs 14 residues.

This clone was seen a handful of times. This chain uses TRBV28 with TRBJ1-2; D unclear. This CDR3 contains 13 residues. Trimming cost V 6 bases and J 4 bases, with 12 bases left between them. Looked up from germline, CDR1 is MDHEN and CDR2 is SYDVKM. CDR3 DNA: TGTGCCAGCAGCCTTTTACCGATCTATGGCTACACCTTC. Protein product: CASSLLPIYGYTF.

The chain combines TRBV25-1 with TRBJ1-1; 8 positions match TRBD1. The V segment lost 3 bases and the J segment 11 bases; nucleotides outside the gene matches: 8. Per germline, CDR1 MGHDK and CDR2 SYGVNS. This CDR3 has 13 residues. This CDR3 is CASSDGGQARAFF. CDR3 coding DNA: TGTGCCAGCAGTGATGGGGGACAGGCGAGGGCTTTCTTT.

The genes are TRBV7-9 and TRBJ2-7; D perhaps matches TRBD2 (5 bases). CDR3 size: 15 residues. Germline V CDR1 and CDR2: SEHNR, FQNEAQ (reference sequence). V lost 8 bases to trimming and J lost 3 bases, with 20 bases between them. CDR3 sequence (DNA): TGTGCCAGCTCCGGGTCTACCCGGAGGAGCTACGAGCAGTACTTC. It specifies CASSGSTRRSYEQYF.

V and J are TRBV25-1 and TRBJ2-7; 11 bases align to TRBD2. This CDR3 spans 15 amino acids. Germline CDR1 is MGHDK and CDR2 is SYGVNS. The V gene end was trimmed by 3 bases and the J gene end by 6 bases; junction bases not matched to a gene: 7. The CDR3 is CASSDSGRAVFEQYF. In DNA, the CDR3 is TGTGCCAGCAGTGATAGCGGGAGGGCCGTTTTCGAGCAGTACTTC.

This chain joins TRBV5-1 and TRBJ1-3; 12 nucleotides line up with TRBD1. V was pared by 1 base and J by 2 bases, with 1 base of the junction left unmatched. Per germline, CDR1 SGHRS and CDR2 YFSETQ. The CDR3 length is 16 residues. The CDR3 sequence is CASSLRDRGPGNTIYF. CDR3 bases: TGCGCCAGCAGCTTGCGGGACAGGGGGCCTGGAAACACCATATATTTT.

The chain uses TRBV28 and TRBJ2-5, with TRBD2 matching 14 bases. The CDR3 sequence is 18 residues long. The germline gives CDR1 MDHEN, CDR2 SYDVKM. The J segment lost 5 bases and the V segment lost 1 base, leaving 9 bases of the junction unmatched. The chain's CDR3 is CASSLFRLAGGPRETQYF. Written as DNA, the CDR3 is TGTGCCAGCAGTTTATTTCGACTAGCGGGGGGGCCCCGGGAGACCCAGTACTTC.

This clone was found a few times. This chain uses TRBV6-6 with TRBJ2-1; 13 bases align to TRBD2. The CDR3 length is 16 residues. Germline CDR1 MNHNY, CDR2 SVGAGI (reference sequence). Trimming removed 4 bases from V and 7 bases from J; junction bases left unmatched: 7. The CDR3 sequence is CASSSLTTSGRNEQFF. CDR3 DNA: TGTGCCAGCAGTTCTCTGACGACTAGCGGGAGGAATGAGCAGTTCTTC.

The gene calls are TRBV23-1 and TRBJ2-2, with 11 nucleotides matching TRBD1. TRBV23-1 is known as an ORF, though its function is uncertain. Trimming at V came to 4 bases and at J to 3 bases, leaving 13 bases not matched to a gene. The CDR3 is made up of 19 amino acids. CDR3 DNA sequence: TGCGCCAGCAGTCCCTTGGGACAGGGGGATTTGTGGGACACCGGGGAGCTGTTTTTT. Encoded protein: CASSPLGQGDLWDTGELFF.

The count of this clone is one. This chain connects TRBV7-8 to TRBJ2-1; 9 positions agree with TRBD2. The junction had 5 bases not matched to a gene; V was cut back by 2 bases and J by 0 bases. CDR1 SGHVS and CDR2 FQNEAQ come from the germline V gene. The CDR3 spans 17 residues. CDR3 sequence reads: CASSLTSGGISYNEQFF. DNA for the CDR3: TGTGCCAGCAGCTTAACGAGCGGGGGGATCTCCTACAATGAGCAGTTCTTC.

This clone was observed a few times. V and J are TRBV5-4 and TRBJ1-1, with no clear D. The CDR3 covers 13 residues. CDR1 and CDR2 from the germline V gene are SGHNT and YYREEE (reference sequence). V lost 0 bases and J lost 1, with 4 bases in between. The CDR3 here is CASSLDQNTEAFF. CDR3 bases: TGTGCCAGCAGCTTGGACCAGAACACTGAAGCTTTCTTT.

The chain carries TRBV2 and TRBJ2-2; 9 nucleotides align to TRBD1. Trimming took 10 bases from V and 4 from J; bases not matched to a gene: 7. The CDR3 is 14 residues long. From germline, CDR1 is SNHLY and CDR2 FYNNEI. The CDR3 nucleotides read TGTGCCACAAATGGACAGGGGAGCACCGGGGAGCTGTTTTTT. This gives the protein CATNGQGSTGELFF.

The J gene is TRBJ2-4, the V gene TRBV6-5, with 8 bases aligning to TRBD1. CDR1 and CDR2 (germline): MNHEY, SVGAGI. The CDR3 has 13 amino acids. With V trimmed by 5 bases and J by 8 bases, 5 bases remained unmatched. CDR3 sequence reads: CASSRTGQDIQYF. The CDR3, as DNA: TGTGCCAGCAGTCGGACAGGGCAGGACATTCAGTACTTC.

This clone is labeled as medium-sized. The CDR3 DNA reads TGCGCCAGCAGCCCCGAGGCACAGCTTAATGAAAAACTGTTTTTT. Amino acids: CASSPEAQLNEKLFF. The V gene is TRBV5-1, the J gene TRBJ1-4; D is undetermined. V lost 4 bases and J lost 4, with 14 bases in between. The CDR3 is 15 residues long. The germline CDR1 and CDR2 sequences are SGHRS and YFSETQ.

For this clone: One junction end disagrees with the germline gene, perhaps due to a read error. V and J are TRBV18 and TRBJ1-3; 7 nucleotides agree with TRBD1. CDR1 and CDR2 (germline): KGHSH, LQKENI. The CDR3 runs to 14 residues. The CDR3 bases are TGTGCCAGCTCACCACCCCGACAGGGAACCACCATATATTTT. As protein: CASSPPRQGTTIYF.

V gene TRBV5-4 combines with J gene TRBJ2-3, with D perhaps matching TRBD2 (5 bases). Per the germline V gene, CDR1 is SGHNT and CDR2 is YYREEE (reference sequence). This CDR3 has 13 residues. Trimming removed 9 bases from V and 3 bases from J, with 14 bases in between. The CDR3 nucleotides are TGTGCCACTCAGGAGGACCTAACAGATACGCAGTATTTT. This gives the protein CATQEDLTDTQYF.

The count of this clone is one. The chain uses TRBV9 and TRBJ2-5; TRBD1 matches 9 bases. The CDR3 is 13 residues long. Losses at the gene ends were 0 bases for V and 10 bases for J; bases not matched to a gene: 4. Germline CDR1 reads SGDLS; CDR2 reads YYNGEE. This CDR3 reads CASSVATGGVQYF. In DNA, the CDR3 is TGTGCCAGCAGCGTAGCTACAGGGGGCGTCCAGTACTTC.

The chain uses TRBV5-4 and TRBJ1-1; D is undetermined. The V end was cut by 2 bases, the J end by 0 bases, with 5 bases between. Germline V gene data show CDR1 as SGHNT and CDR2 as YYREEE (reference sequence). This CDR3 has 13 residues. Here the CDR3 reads CASSLIMNTEAFF. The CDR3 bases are TGTGCCAGCAGCTTAATTATGAACACTGAAGCTTTCTTT.

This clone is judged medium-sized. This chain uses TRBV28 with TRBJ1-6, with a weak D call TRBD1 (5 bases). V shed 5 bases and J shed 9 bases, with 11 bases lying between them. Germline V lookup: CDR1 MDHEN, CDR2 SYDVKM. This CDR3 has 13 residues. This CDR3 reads CASSRDSLSPLHF. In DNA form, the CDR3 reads TGTGCCAGCAGTCGTGACAGCCTTTCACCCCTCCACTTT.

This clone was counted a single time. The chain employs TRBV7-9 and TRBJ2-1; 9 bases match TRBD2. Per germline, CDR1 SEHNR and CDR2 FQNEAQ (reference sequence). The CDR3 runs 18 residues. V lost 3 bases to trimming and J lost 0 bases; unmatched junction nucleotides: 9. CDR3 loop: CASSLESGRPFSYNEQFF. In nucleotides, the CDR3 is TGTGCCAGCAGCTTGGAAAGCGGGAGGCCCTTCTCCTACAATGAGCAGTTCTTC.

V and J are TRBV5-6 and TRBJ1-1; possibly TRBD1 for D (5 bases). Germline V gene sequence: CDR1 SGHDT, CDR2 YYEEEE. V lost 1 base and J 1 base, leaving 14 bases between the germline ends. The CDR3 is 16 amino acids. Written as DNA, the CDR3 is TGTGCCAGCAGCTTGAAAGGGGAGGGAAAGAACACTGAAGCTTTCTTT. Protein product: CASSLKGEGKNTEAFF.

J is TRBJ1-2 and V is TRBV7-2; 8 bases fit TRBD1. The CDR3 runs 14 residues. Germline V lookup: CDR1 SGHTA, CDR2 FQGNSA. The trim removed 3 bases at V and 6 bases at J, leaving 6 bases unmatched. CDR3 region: CASSFGRGRNGYTF. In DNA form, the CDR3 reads TGTGCCAGCAGCTTCGGCAGGGGGCGGAATGGCTACACCTTC.

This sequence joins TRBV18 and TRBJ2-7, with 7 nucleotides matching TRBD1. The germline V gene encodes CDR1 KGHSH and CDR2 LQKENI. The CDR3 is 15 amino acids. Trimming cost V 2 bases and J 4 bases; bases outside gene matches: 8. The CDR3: CASSPATGLDYEQYF. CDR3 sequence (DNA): TGTGCCAGCTCACCAGCGACAGGGCTCGATTACGAGCAGTACTTC.

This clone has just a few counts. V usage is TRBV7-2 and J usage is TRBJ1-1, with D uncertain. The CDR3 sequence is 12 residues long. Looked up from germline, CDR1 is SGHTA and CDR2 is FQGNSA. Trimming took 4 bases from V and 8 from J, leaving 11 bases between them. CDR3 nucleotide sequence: TGTGCCAGCAGCTACCCGACGGAGGAAGCTTTCTTT. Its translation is CASSYPTEEAFF.

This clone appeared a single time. This CDR3 reads CASSRRVSYEQYF. CDR3 in DNA: TGCGCCAGCAGCCGCAGGGTTTCCTACGAGCAGTACTTC. V and J are TRBV4-1 and TRBJ2-7; tentative D call: TRBD1 (5 bases). Germline-derived CDR1 and CDR2 are MGHRA and YSYEKL. CDR3 length: 13 amino acids. The V and J ends lost 4 bases and 1 base respectively, with 8 bases between them.

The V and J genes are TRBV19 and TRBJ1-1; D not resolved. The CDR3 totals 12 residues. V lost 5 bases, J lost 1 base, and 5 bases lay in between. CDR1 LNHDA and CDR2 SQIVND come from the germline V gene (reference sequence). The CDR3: CASSRSNTEAFF. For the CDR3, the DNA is TGTGCCAGTAGTCGTTCGAACACTGAAGCTTTCTTT. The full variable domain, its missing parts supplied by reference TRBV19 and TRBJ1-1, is DGGITQSPKYLFRKEGQNVTLSCEQNLNHDAMYWYRQDPGQGLRLIYYSQIVNDFQKGDIAEGYSVSREKKESFPLTVTSAQKNPTAFYLCASSRSNTEAFFGQGTRLTVV.

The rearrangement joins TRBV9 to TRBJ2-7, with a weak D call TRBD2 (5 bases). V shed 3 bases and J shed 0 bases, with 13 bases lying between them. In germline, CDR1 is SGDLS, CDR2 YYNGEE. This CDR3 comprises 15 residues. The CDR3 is CASSEGSVFSYEQYF. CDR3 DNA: TGTGCCAGCAGCGAGGGTAGCGTATTCTCCTACGAGCAGTACTTC.